This T cell receptor beta chain was identified in a study of T cells after yellow fever vaccination. Study observations and caveats: Primary-vaccination clones mostly resurfaced post-booster (about 95% CD4, roughly 90% CD8). Just a small share of clonotypes turned up in the CD4 compartment as well as the CD8 compartment. Contamination of FACS-sorted repertoires by abundant clonotypes from the bulk population could occur.

The CDR3 consists of 12 residues. V lost 6 bases and J 6 bases, leaving 10 bases between the germline ends. They built TCR cDNA with 5'RACE template switching, a step that put in a universal primer site and UMIs. From the 5' RACE reads, TCRdb called clonotypes with MiXCR, one entry per CDR3 protein. This table holds a few hundred thousand distinct CDR3 sequences, around 7.3% found once. This clonotype showed up just a few times. Its specificity is not known. The chain employs TRBV12-3 or TRBV12-4 and TRBJ2-3, with D hard to call. The receptor's source is a man between 18 and 35 years old who received the YFV17D yellow fever vaccine. Source: PBMCs, taken roughly 46 days after the first yellow fever vaccination. The CDR3 nucleotides read TGTGCCAGCAGCTCTCTTCCGGATACGCAGTATTTT. Protein product: CASSSLPDTQYF.